This entry is about one T cell receptor (beta chain). What it recognizes is unknown. Treatment denoted: around 19 received Ad26.COV2.S at low or high dose, single or two shots; several received placebo; per-sample allocation not given. Sampling was done on day 63 after the first vaccine or placebo injection. In Boston, an adult donor aged 18-55 years took part. Germline CDR1 is SGHTA and CDR2 is FQGNSA. The CDR3 is made up of 15 amino acids. V lost 0 bases and J lost 2, with 10 bases in between. Measured with immunoSEQ multiplex PCR; TCRdb has only the in-frame clones, and not every one. Counted here are some 330,000 clones, around 90% occurring once; the ten biggest clones make up around 5.5%. This sample stems from a study of Ad26.COV2.S vaccination and SARS-CoV-2 variants. Study-wide findings and caveats: Reported post-vaccination CD8+ and CD4+ T cell responses to spike showed substantial breadth. Placebo recipients had lower spike-specific TCR breadth than vaccine recipients. In TCR breadth and depth analyses, total T cell responses may have been underestimated.

The rearrangement joins TRBV7-2 to TRBJ1-2; D might be TRBD1 (5 bases). This clonotype was sampled from a person aged 18-65 years who received the Ad26.COV2.S COVID-19 vaccine or a placebo. This sample comprised peripheral blood, obtained in a trial of Ad26.COV2.S vaccine versus placebo. CDR3 sequence reads: CASSLAFGGNYGYTF. The CDR3 coding sequence is TGTGCCAGCAGCTTAGCCTTCGGGGGGAACTATGGCTACACCTTC.